This note documents a single T cell receptor (beta chain) sequence. This entry belongs to a study of OX40 agonist ivuxolimab in advanced cancers. The protocol was immunoSEQ multiplex PCR, while the TCRdb copy is restricted to in-frame clones and leaves out a portion. The sample contains roughly 97,000 clones, approximately 90% of which appear only once. From germline, CDR1 is MNHEY and CDR2 SMNVEV (reference sequence). The junction had 9 bases not matched to a gene; V was cut back by 3 bases and J by 9 bases. The CDR3 loop spans 15 amino acids. The chain joins TRBV27 to TRBJ2-3, with 10 bases lining up with TRBD2. This TCR was sampled from an adult with an advanced solid tumor such as melanoma, head and neck, liver or kidney cancer. Sequences were derived from CD4+ or CD8+ T cells sorted from blood, sampled in a trial of the OX40 agonist ivuxolimab. CDR3 sequence reads: CASSFSASGGPTQYF. CDR3 nucleotide sequence: TGTGCCAGCAGTTTTTCCGCTAGCGGGGGCCCAACGCAGTATTTT.